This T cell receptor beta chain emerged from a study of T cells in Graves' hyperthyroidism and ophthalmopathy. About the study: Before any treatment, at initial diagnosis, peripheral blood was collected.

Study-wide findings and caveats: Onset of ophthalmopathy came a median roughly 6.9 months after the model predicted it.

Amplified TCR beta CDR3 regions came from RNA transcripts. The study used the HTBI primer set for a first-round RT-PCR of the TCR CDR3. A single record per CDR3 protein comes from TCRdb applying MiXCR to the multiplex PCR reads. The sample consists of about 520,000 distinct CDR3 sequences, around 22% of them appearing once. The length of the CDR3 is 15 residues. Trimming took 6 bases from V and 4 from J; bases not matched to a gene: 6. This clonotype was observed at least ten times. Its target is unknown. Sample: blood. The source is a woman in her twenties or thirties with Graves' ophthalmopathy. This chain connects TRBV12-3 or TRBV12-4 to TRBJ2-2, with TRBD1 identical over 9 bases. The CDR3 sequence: CASSYRGLGTGELFF. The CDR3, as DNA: TGTGCCAGCAGCTACAGGGGGCTCGGCACCGGGGAGCTGTTTTTT.